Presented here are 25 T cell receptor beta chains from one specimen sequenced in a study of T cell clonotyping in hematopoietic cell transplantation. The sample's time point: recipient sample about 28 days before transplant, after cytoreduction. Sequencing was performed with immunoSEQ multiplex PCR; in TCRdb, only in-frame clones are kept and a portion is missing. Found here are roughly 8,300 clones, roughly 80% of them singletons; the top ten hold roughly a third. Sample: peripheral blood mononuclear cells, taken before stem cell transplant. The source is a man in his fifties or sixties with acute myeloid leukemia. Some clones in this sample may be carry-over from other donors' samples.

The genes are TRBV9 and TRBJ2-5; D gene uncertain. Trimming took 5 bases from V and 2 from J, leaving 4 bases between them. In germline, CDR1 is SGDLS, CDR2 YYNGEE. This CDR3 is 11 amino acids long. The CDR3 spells CASRRQETQYF. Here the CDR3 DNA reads TGTGCCAGCAGGCGTCAAGAGACCCAGTACTTC.

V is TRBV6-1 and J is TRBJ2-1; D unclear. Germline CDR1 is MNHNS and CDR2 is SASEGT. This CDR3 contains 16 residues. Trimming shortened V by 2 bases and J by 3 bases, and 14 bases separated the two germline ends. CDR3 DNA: TGTGCCAGCAGTGAACCGGGTCTCTCCGGCTACAATGAGCAGTTCTTC. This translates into CASSEPGLSGYNEQFF.

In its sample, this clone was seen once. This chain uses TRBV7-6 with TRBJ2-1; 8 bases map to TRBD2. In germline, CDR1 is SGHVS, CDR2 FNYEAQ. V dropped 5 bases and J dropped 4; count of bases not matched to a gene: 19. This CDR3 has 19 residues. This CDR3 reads CASSPTVSGDRTGYNEQFF. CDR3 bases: TGTGCCAGCAGCCCGACCGTTAGCGGGGATCGTACCGGTTACAATGAGCAGTTCTTC. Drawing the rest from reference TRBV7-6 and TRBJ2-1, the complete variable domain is GAGVSQSPRYKVTKRGQDVALRCDPISGHVSLYWYRQALGQGPEFLTYFNYEAQQDKSGLPNDRFSAERPEGSISTLTIQRTEQRDSAMYRCASSPTVSGDRTGYNEQFFGPGTRLTVL.

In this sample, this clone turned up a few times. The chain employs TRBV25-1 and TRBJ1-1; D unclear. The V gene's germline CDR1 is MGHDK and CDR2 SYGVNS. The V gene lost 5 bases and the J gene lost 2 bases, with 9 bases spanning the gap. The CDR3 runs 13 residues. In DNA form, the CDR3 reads TGTGCCAGCAGTCATCCGGGCAACACTGAAGCTTTCTTT. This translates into CASSHPGNTEAFF.

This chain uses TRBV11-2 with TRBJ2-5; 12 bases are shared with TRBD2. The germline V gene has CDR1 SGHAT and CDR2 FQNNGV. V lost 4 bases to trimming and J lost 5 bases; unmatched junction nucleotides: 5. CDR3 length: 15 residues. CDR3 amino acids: CASSSGLAGSETQYF. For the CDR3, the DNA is TGTGCCAGCAGCTCCGGACTAGCGGGAAGTGAGACCCAGTACTTC.

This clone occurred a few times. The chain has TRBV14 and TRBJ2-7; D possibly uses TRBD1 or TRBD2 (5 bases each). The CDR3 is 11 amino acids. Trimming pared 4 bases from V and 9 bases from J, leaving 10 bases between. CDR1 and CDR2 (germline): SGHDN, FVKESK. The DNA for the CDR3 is TGTGCCAGCAGCCCTGGGACGGTGCAGTACTTC. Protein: CASSPGTVQYF.

The CDR3 coding sequence is TGTGCCAGTAGGCTCTCCGGGACTAGCGGGACCGGGGAGCTGTTTTTT. Protein sequence: CASRLSGTSGTGELFF. J is TRBJ2-2 and V is TRBV19, with 12 bases that match TRBD2. Trimming removed 6 bases from V and 5 bases from J; junction bases left unmatched: 7. The CDR3 has 16 residues. CDR1 and CDR2 (germline): LNHDA, SQIVND (reference sequence).

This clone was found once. In DNA form, the CDR3 reads TGTGCCAGCAACGGACCCACAACTAATGAAAAACTGTTTTTT. Translation gives CASNGPTTNEKLFF. The gene calls are TRBV2 and TRBJ1-4; no clear D. Germline values: CDR1 SNHLY, CDR2 FYNNEI. V dropped 7 bases and J dropped 0 bases, with 9 bases sitting between them. This CDR3 comprises 14 residues.

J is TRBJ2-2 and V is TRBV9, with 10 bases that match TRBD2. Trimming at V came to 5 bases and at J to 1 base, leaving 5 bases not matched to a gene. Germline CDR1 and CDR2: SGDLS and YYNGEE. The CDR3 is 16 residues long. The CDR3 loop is CASSYSSGGNTGELFF. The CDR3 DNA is TGTGCCAGCAGTTACTCTAGCGGGGGGAACACCGGGGAGCTGTTTTTT.

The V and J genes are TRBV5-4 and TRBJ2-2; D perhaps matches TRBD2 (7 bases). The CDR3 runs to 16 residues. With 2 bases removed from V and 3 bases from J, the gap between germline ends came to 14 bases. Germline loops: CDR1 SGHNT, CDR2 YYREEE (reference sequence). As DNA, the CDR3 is TGTGCCAGCAGCTTCCGGGGGGCAAGGTACACCGGGGAGCTGTTTTTT. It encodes CASSFRGARYTGELFF.

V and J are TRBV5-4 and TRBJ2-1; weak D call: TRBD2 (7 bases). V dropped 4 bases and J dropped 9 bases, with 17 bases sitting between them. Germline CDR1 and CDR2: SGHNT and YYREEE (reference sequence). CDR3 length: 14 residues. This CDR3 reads CASSPTEGGGEQFF. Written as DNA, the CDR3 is TGTGCCAGCAGCCCCACAGAGGGGGGGGGTGAGCAGTTCTTC.

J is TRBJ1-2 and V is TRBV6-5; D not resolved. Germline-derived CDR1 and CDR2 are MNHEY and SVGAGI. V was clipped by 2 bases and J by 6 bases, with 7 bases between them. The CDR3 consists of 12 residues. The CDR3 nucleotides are TGTGCCAGCAGTTACGAAGGGAATGGCTACACCTTC. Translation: CASSYEGNGYTF.

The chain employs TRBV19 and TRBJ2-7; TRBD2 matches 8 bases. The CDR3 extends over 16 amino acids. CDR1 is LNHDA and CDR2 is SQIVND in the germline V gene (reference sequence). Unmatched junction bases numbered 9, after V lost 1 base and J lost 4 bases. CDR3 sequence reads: CASSIVSAGGVYEQYF. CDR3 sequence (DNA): TGTGCCAGTAGTATAGTTTCGGCGGGGGGCGTATACGAGCAGTACTTC.

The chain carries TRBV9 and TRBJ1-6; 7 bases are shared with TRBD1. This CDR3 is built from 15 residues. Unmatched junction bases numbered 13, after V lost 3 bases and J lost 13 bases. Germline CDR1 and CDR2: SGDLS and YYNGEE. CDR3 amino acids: CASSAELGTAVPLHF. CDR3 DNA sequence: TGTGCCAGCAGCGCGGAATTAGGGACAGCCGTCCCCCTCCACTTT.

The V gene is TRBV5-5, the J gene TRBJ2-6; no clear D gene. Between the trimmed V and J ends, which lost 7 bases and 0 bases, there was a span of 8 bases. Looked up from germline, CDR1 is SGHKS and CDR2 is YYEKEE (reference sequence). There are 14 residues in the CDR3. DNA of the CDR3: TGTGCCAGCGTCCAGAGCTCTGGGGCCAACGTCCTGACTTTC. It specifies CASVQSSGANVLTF.

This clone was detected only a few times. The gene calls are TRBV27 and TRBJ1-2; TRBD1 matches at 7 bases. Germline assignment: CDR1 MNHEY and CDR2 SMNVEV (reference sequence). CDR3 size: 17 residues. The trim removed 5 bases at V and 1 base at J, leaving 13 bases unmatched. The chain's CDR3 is CASSPEDRSTLNYGYTF. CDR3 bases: TGTGCCAGCAGTCCCGAGGACAGGAGTACGCTTAACTATGGCTACACCTTC.

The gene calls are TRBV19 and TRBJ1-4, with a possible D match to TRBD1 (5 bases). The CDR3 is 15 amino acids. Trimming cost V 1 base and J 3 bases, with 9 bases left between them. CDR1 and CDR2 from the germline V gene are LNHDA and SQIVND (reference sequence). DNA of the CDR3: TGTGCCAGTAGTATAGGAGGGGAGCCTAATGAAAAACTGTTTTTT. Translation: CASSIGGEPNEKLFF. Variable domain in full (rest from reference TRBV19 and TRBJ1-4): DGGITQSPKYLFRKEGQNVTLSCEQNLNHDAMYWYRQDPGQGLRLIYYSQIVNDFQKGDIAEGYSVSREKKESFPLTVTSAQKNPTAFYLCASSIGGEPNEKLFFGSGTQLSVL.

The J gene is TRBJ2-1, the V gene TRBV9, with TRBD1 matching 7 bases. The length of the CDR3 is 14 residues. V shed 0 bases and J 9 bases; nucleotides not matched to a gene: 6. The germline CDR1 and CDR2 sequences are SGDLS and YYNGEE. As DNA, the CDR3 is TGTGCCAGCAGCGTAGGGACAGGCCCCTTTGAGCAGTTCTTC. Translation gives CASSVGTGPFEQFF.

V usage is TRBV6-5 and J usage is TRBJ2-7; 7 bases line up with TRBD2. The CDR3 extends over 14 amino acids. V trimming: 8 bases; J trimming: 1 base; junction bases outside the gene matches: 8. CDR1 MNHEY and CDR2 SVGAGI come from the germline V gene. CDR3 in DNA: TGTGCCAGCCACCGGGACTATAGTTCCTACGAGCAGTACTTC. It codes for CASHRDYSSYEQYF.

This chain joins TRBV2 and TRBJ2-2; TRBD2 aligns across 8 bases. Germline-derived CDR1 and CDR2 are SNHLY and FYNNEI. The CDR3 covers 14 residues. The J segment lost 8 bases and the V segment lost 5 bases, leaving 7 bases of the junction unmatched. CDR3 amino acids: CASSWTSSVGELFF. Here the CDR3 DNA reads TGTGCCAGCAGTTGGACTAGCTCGGTGGGGGAGCTGTTTTTT.

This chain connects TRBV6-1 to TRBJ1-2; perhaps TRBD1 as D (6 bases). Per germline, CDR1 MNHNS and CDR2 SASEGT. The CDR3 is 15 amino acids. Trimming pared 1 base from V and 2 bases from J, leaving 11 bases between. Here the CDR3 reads CASSEGSGTNYGYTF. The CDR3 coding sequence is TGTGCCAGCAGTGAAGGGTCCGGGACAAACTATGGCTACACCTTC.

The CDR3 DNA sequence: TGTGCCTGGAGTGATGTCTTGGGGGGAGAGACCCAGTACTTC. Encoded protein: CAWSDVLGGETQYF. The chain is built from TRBV30 and TRBJ2-5; possible D gene TRBD2, 6 bases. The length of the CDR3 is 14 residues. Germline V gene lookup returns CDR1 GTSNPN and CDR2 SVGIG (reference sequence). V lost 1 base and J 4 bases, leaving 13 bases between the germline ends.

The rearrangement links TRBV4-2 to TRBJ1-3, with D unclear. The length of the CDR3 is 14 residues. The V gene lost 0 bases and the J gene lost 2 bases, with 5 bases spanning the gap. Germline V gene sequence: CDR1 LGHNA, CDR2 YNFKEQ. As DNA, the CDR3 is TGTGCCAGCAGCCAAGAAGTAACTGGAAACACCATATATTTT. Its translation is CASSQEVTGNTIYF.

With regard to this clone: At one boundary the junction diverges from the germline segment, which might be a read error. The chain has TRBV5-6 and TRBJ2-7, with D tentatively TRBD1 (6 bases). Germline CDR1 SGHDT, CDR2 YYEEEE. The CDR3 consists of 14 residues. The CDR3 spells CASSLGVQGYEQYF. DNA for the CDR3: TGTGCCAGCAGTTTGGGGGTACAGGGTTACGAGCAGTACTTC. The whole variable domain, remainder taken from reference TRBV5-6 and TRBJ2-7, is DAGVTQSPTHLIKTRGQQVTLRCSPKSGHDTVSWYQQALGQGPQFIFQYYEEEERQRGNFPDRFSGHQFPNYSSELNVNALLLGDSALYLCASSLGVQGYEQYFGPGTRLTVT.

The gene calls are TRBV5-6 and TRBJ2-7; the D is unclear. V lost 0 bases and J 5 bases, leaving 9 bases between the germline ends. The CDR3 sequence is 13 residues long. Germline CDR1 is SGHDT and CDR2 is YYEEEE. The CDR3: CASSLGQLDEQYF. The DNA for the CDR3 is TGTGCCAGCAGCTTGGGCCAGCTGGACGAGCAGTACTTC.